These 17 T cell receptor beta chains were sequenced from one sample in a study of T cell repertoires in cytomegalovirus infection. MiXCR, run by TCRdb on the reads, gives a single entry per CDR3 protein. The profile shows more than 650,000 distinct CDR3 sequences, 35% to 40% of them singletons. What was sequenced was PBMCs. Every receptor here comes from a human donor in good health (CMV status not recorded). Some clones in this sample may be carry-over from other donors' samples.

This rearrangement joins TRBV9 to TRBJ2-3; D not certain. Per the germline V gene, CDR1 is SGDLS and CDR2 is YYNGEE. The ends were cut back, 0 bases at V and 5 bases at J, with 10 bases in the middle. The CDR3 totals 14 residues. Here the CDR3 reads CASSVGGYKDTQYF. The CDR3 bases are TGTGCCAGCAGCGTAGGTGGATACAAAGATACGCAGTATTTT. Full variable domain (rest looked up from reference TRBV9 and TRBJ2-3): DSGVTQTPKHLITATGQRVTLRCSPRSGDLSVYWYQQSLDQGLQFLIQYYNGEERAKGNILERFSAQQFPDLHSELNLSSLELGDSALYFCASSVGGYKDTQYFGPGTRLTVL.

This chain joins TRBV18 and TRBJ1-3, with D unclear. The CDR3 contains 18 residues. V lost 5 bases to trimming and J lost 3 bases, with 23 bases between them. The germline V gene encodes CDR1 KGHSH and CDR2 LQKENI. Written as DNA, the CDR3 is TGTGCCAGCTCATCAACGTTACAGCTACCGATGAGTGGAAACACCATATATTTT. Protein: CASSSTLQLPMSGNTIYF.

The DNA for the CDR3 is TGTGCCAGCAGCAACCCTGACAGTTCCTACGAGCAGTACTTC. Translated, it gives CASSNPDSSYEQYF. The rearrangement uses TRBV11-3 and TRBJ2-7; D might be TRBD1 (5 bases). CDR3 size: 14 residues. V gave up 5 bases and J gave up 1 base, with 12 bases separating them. Germline loops: CDR1 SGHNT, CDR2 YENEEA.

This clonotype showed up just a few times. V and J are TRBV11-1 and TRBJ2-5; a possible D gene is TRBD1 (6 bases). V was cut by 2 bases and J by 1 base, with 23 bases left in between. Germline CDR1 and CDR2: SGHAT and FQDESV (reference sequence). The CDR3 totals 19 residues. In DNA form, the CDR3 reads TGTGCCAGCAGCTTACCCGGCGCTTATCTACAGGGCTCCCAAGAGACCCAGTACTTC. Its translation: CASSLPGAYLQGSQETQYF.

The V call is TRBV4-3, the J call TRBJ1-4; no clear D gene. Trimming took off 1 base at V and 7 bases at J, with 13 bases between the two ends. The CDR3 length is 15 residues. Germline values: CDR1 LGHNA, CDR2 YSLEER. Written as DNA, the CDR3 is TGCGCCAGCAGCCAAGTCTCGGGCGATCTTGAAAAACTGTTTTTT. Amino acid sequence: CASSQVSGDLEKLFF.

In its sample, this clonotype was seen a few times. The chain has TRBV5-4 and TRBJ2-3; D is uncertain. The CDR3 contains 13 residues. The germline V gene encodes CDR1 SGHNT and CDR2 YYREEE (reference sequence). Trimming left V 5 bases short and J 6 bases short, with 13 bases between. CDR3 residues: CASSPTEGDTQYF. The CDR3, as DNA: TGTGCCAGCAGTCCGACCGAAGGGGATACGCAGTATTTT.

This sequence joins TRBV2 and TRBJ1-5; D remains unclear. The CDR3 is 14 amino acids. The germline V gene encodes CDR1 SNHLY and CDR2 FYNNEI. V lost 8 bases to trimming and J lost 3 bases, with 14 bases between them. CDR3 DNA sequence: TGTGCCAGCGCGGCGGGTCCCCTCAATCAGCCCCAGCATTTT. Its protein product is CASAAGPLNQPQHF.

The chain is built from TRBV28 and TRBJ1-5, with TRBD1 matching 10 bases. V was pared by 11 bases and J by 9 bases, with 7 bases of the junction left unmatched. Germline V gives CDR1 MDHEN, CDR2 SYDVKM. The length of the CDR3 is 12 residues. CDR3 sequence: CASGTGVRPQHF. The CDR3 DNA sequence: TGTGCCTCCGGGACAGGGGTACGGCCCCAGCATTTT.

V is TRBV6-5 and J is TRBJ2-4; D might be TRBD1 or TRBD2, each matching 5 bases. The CDR3 totals 16 residues. Trimming took 1 base from V and 1 from J, leaving 11 bases between them. CDR1 is MNHEY and CDR2 is SVGAGI in the germline V gene. The CDR3 protein is CASSYLARGAKNIQYF. The CDR3 region has the DNA TGTGCCAGCAGTTACTTGGCGAGGGGTGCCAAAAACATTCAGTACTTC.

This chain joins TRBV15 and TRBJ2-1; 7 nucleotides agree with TRBD2. This CDR3 has 16 amino acids. J gave up 2 bases and V 0 bases, and 4 bases lay outside the gene matches. Germline CDR1 reads LNHNV; CDR2 reads YYDKDF (reference sequence). CDR3 sequence reads: CATSRDGTTPYNEQFF. CDR3 DNA sequence: TGTGCCACCAGCAGAGACGGGACTACCCCCTACAATGAGCAGTTCTTC.

CDR3 bases: TGCAGTGCTAGATTAGAACAGGGCCGGGGAGAGACCCAGTACTTC. Translation gives CSARLEQGRGETQYF. V gene TRBV20-1 combines with J gene TRBJ2-5; D possibly corresponds to TRBD1 (6 bases). V was pared by 2 bases and J by 4 bases, with 17 bases between. The V gene's germline CDR1 is DFQATT and CDR2 SNEGSKA (reference sequence). The CDR3 is 15 residues long.

This clonotype was seen many times. The rearrangement joins TRBV7-3 to TRBJ2-5, with a weak D call TRBD2 (5 bases). The CDR3 covers 15 residues. Trimming stripped 1 base from V and 5 bases from J, with 14 bases between. Germline V gives CDR1 SGHTA, CDR2 FQGTGA. The CDR3 DNA is TGTGCCAGCAGCTTAATGCGGGCGGTAGGGGAGACCCAGTACTTC. Protein sequence: CASSLMRAVGETQYF.

The chain couples TRBV2 to TRBJ2-7; 9 bases match TRBD1. The germline gives CDR1 SNHLY, CDR2 FYNNEI. The trim removed 7 bases at V and 6 bases at J, leaving 16 bases unmatched. The CDR3 extends over 16 amino acids. As DNA, the CDR3 is TGTGCCAGCACCGAGGGGACAGGGTGGCCTCTCGGCGAGCAGTACTTC. Protein: CASTEGTGWPLGEQYF.

The rearrangement uses TRBV14 and TRBJ2-2; no firm D call. The V end lost 4 bases, the J end lost 5 bases, and 11 bases lay between the germline ends. The CDR3 runs 14 residues. The germline V gene encodes CDR1 SGHDN and CDR2 FVKESK. This CDR3 reads CASSPIIRTGELFF. Written as DNA, the CDR3 is TGTGCCAGCAGCCCCATCATTCGTACCGGGGAGCTGTTTTTT.

The chain combines TRBV28 with TRBJ2-1, with D possibly TRBD1 on 5 matching bases. Germline CDR1 is MDHEN and CDR2 is SYDVKM. Trimming left V 6 bases short and J 4 bases short, with 16 bases between. The CDR3 has 15 residues. The CDR3 region is CASSLHQGLYNEQFF. CDR3 nucleotides: TGTGCCAGCAGCCTCCACCAGGGTTTGTACAATGAGCAGTTCTTC.

This clonotype has a handful of counts. The rearrangement links TRBV3-1 to TRBJ2-6; 8 nucleotides line up with TRBD1. The CDR3 consists of 18 residues. Germline V CDR1 and CDR2: LGHDT, YNNKEL (reference sequence). V gave up 4 bases and J gave up 0 bases; unmatched junction bases: 8. The CDR3 reads CASSPRGPPFSGANVLTF. The CDR3 DNA sequence: TGTGCCAGCAGCCCCAGGGGGCCCCCTTTCTCTGGGGCCAACGTCCTGACTTTC.

V and J are TRBV24-1 and TRBJ1-1; D gene uncertain. Germline CDR1 and CDR2: KGHDR and SFDVKD. V lost 4 bases, J lost 5 bases, and 10 bases lay in between. This CDR3 has 13 amino acids. The CDR3 loop reads CATSDTVGTEAFF. CDR3 sequence (DNA): TGTGCCACCAGTGACACCGTAGGGACTGAAGCTTTCTTT.